This is a list of T cell receptor beta chains from one sample in a study of Ad26.COV2.S vaccination and SARS-CoV-2 variants. Profiled with immunoSEQ multiplex PCR; TCRdb holds only in-frame clones, not every one. The table shows hundreds of thousands of clones, with roughly 89% occurring only once. Sequenced here: peripheral blood, sampled in a trial of Ad26.COV2.S vaccine versus placebo. The receptors derive from a person aged 18-65 years who received the Ad26.COV2.S COVID-19 vaccine or a placebo. Each CDR3 is given with its conserved first and last residue. The order of the fields is clone size, J gene, D gene, V gene, CDR3 DNA, CDR3 protein. The D gene is left open where the match is weak. Clone size is shown for a subset of rows, as once, few, many or a class of expanded clone.

>NA|TRBJ2-7|TRBD2|TRBV30
TGTGCCTGGAATTTGGGACGCACCGGGGGGACGGAGCAGTACTTC
CAWNLGRTGGTEQYF
>NA|TRBJ1-1|NA|TRBV3-1/TRBV3-2
TGTGCCAGCAGCCATGGGGGCAGGACTGAAGCTTTCTTT
CASSHGGRTEAFF
>NA|TRBJ2-2|NA|TRBV28
TGTGCCAGCAGTTTAGGAGGGTATACCGGGGAGCTGTTTTTT
CASSLGGYTGELFF
>NA|TRBJ2-2|NA|TRBV5-1
TGCGCCAGCAAGCCAGTCCAGGGGAGGGGAGACACCGGGGAGCTGTTTTTT
CASKPVQGRGDTGELFF
>once|TRBJ2-1|TRBD1|TRBV7-2
TGTGCCAGCAGCTTATGGCAGGGGGAAAACAATGAGCAGTTCTTC
CASSLWQGENNEQFF
>NA|TRBJ1-2|NA|TRBV19
TGTGCCAGTAGTATAGTCCAGGGGGGCTACACCTTC
CASSIVQGGYTF
>NA|TRBJ2-5|NA|TRBV2
TGTGCCAGCAGTCGATTAGGACAGATTAACGCGGAGACCCAGTACTTC
CASSRLGQINAETQYF
>NA|TRBJ1-2|TRBD1|TRBV5-5
TGTGCCAGCAGCTCGCGAAGCCTGGGACAGGTTTATGGCTACACCTTC
CASSSRSLGQVYGYTF
>NA|TRBJ1-1|NA|TRBV6-5
TGTGCCAGCAGCTCCAACCAGAGACAGAACACTGAAGCTTTCTTT
CASSSNQRQNTEAFF
>NA|TRBJ2-3|TRBD2|TRBV28
TGTGCCAGCGGAGCGGGGGGGAGAACAGATACGCAGTATTTT
CASGAGGRTDTQYF
>NA|TRBJ2-3|NA|TRBV6-5
TGTGCCAGCAGTTACGGGATAGGCACAGATACGCAGTATTTT
CASSYGIGTDTQYF
>NA|TRBJ1-1|TRBD1|TRBV6-5
TGTGCCAGCAGTTACTCGTCGAACAGGGGTTTGACGGCTTTCTTT
CASSYSSNRGLTAFF
>NA|TRBJ1-1|NA|TRBV28
TGTGCCAGCAGTTTTACCCCCACTGAAGCTTTCTTT
CASSFTPTEAFF
>once|TRBJ2-5|NA|TRBV6-2/TRBV6-3
TGTGCCAGCAGTTACTCGAGCTTCGGACAGTATGAGGAGACCCAGTACTTC
CASSYSSFGQYEETQYF
>NA|TRBJ1-2|TRBD1|TRBV28
TGTGCCAGCAGTCCGAGCGGGGGACAGGTGTTTTCCCGGGGCTACACCTTC
CASSPSGGQVFSRGYTF
>NA|TRBJ2-5|TRBD1|TRBV11-3
TGTGCCAGCAGCTCCCGGGACAGGTCCGAGACCCAGTACTTC
CASSSRDRSETQYF
>once|TRBJ1-4|NA|TRBV7-8
TGTGCCAGCAGCTTAGGGAGGGGAACCTACTGGGAAAAACTGTTTTTT
CASSLGRGTYWEKLFF
>NA|TRBJ2-1|TRBD2|TRBV5-1
TGCGCCAGCAGCCGCGGGGGAGATTCAAATGAGCAGTTCTTC
CASSRGGDSNEQFF
>NA|TRBJ2-2|NA|TRBV2
TGTGCCAGCAATCCCACTCCTTATATCACCGGGGAGCTGTTTTTT
CASNPTPYITGELFF
>NA|TRBJ2-2|NA|TRBV19
TGTGCCAGTAGTCGCTCCGGGAACACCGGGGAGCTGTTTTTT
CASSRSGNTGELFF
>NA|TRBJ2-2|NA|TRBV7-3
TGTGCCAGCAGCGTCGTCGGGGCCACCGGGGAGCTGTTTTTT
CASSVVGATGELFF
>few|TRBJ1-3|NA|TRBV7-9
TGTGCCAGCAGCCGCTCGGACTCTGGAAACACCATATATTTT
CASSRSDSGNTIYF
>NA|TRBJ2-1|NA|TRBV5-1
TGCGCCAGCAGCTTGACAGACACAAACTACAATGAGCAGTTCTTC
CASSLTDTNYNEQFF
>NA|TRBJ1-3|NA|TRBV27
TGTGCCAGCAGTTACAGACCCTCTGGAAACACCATATATTTT
CASSYRPSGNTIYF
>NA|TRBJ1-5|TRBD1|TRBV28
TGTGCCAGCAGGACTCCGGGACAGAGATCCAATCAGCCCCAGCATTTT
CASRTPGQRSNQPQHF
>NA|TRBJ1-1|NA|TRBV9
TGTGCCAGCACGGACAGATTGAACACTGAAGCTTTCTTT
CASTDRLNTEAFF
>NA|TRBJ1-5|NA|TRBV7-9
TGTGCCAGCAGCTTAGCGGCTGGCATGGACAATCAGCCCCAGCATTTT
CASSLAAGMDNQPQHF
>NA|TRBJ2-4|NA|TRBV6-5
TGTGCCAGCATTTTTAGGGACTTTGGGGACATTCAGTACTTC
CASIFRDFGDIQYF
>NA|TRBJ2-1|NA|TRBV24-1
TGTGCCACCAGTGACGAGGGAGGTTACAATGAGCAGTTCTTC
CATSDEGGYNEQFF
>NA|TRBJ2-3|TRBD2|TRBV5-4
TGTGCCAGCACCCTGGGGACTAGCGGGAGAGCTAGCACAGATACGCAGTATTTT
CASTLGTSGRASTDTQYF
>NA|TRBJ2-5|NA|TRBV20-1
TGCAGTGCTAGTAATCAAGAGACCCAGTACTTC
CSASNQETQYF
>NA|TRBJ2-3|NA|TRBV7-2
TGTGCCAGCAGCCCAATCGTTTTAAGGGCAGATACGCAGTATTTT
CASSPIVLRADTQYF
>NA|TRBJ2-5|TRBD2|TRBV24-1
TGTGCCACCAGTGATAAAAGGGACCCCGGGAGGGAGACCCAGTACTTC
CATSDKRDPGRETQYF
>NA|TRBJ2-7|TRBD2|TRBV4-2
TGTGCCAGCAGCCTAAGAGCGGGGGAAACCTACGAGCAGTACTTC
CASSLRAGETYEQYF
>NA|TRBJ1-5|NA|TRBV6-4
TGTGCCAGTGGGGGAGGGGAGAGCAATCAGCCCCAGCATTTT
CASGGGESNQPQHF
>NA|TRBJ1-5|NA|TRBV20-1
TGCAGTGCTAGTAGCAATCAGCCCCAGCATTTT
CSASSNQPQHF
>NA|TRBJ2-3|NA|TRBV19
TGTGCCAGTAGTCCACGGACTAACACAGATACGCAGTATTTT
CASSPRTNTDTQYF
>NA|TRBJ2-1|NA|TRBV4-2
TGTGCCAGCAGCCAAGATTCAGTGGCGAGCTCCTACAATGAGCAGTTCTTC
CASSQDSVASSYNEQFF
>NA|TRBJ1-1|TRBD1|TRBV6-6
TGTGCCAGCAGCTCCAGACAGGGCCGGCCTGAAGCTTTCTTT
CASSSRQGRPEAFF
>NA|TRBJ2-1|NA|TRBV11-3
TGTGCCAGCAGCGAAGGGCTCAATGAGCAGTTCTTC
CASSEGLNEQFF
>NA|TRBJ2-2|NA|TRBV24-1
TGTGCCACCAGTGTACAGGATAACACCGGGGAGCTGTTTTTT
CATSVQDNTGELFF
>NA|TRBJ2-3|NA|TRBV7-9
TGTGCCAGCAGTTCGAATCCGGGACGGGGCACAGATACGCAGTATTTT
CASSSNPGRGTDTQYF
>NA|TRBJ2-1|NA|TRBV19
TGTGCCAGTAGTATAGGGGGGAGTGAGCAGTTCTTC
CASSIGGSEQFF
>NA|TRBJ1-1|TRBD1|TRBV19
TGTGCCAGTAGTAATCAGGGGGTGAACACTGAAGCTTTCTTT
CASSNQGVNTEAFF
>NA|TRBJ2-7|NA|TRBV11-1
TGTGCCAGCAGCTTACTCCAGGGTGACTCCTACGAGCAGTACTTC
CASSLLQGDSYEQYF
>NA|TRBJ1-6|NA|TRBV6-5
TGTGCCAGCACCACCAGGGGAAGTAATTCACCCCTCCACTTT
CASTTRGSNSPLHF
>NA|TRBJ1-6|TRBD1|TRBV11-3
TGTGCCAGCTCAGGGGGGGTATATTCACCCCTCCACTTT
CASSGGVYSPLHF
>once|TRBJ1-2|TRBD1|TRBV18
TGTGCCAGCTCATCGGACAGGGGAAATTACTATGGCTACACCTTC
CASSSDRGNYYGYTF
>NA|TRBJ2-1|NA|TRBV4-1
TGCGCCAGCAGCCAAGGAACAAGGGCCTTTTCGGCGTCCTACAATGAGCAGTTCTTC
CASSQGTRAFSASYNEQFF
>few|TRBJ1-1|NA|TRBV30
TGTGCCTGGAGTGTTGGGGGGGGTCCAGCTTTCTTT
CAWSVGGGPAFF
>NA|TRBJ2-2|NA|TRBV7-3
TGTGCCAGCAGCTTGGTTGCCGCCGGGGAGCTGTTTTTT
CASSLVAAGELFF
>NA|TRBJ2-7|NA|TRBV27
TGTGCCAGCAGTTTTTGGTCTTCTCTCGGGGGGCAGGACGAGCAGTACTTC
CASSFWSSLGGQDEQYF
>NA|TRBJ2-1|NA|TRBV28
TGTGCCAGCAGTTTAAGGTCGCTAGTAAATGAGCAGTTCTTC
CASSLRSLVNEQFF
>once|TRBJ1-4|TRBD1|TRBV7-8
TGTGCCAGCAGCTTACAGGGGGCGTATGAAAAACTGTTTTTT
CASSLQGAYEKLFF
>NA|TRBJ1-4|NA|TRBV5-1
TGCGCCAGCAGGCGGACTGTGGATGAAAAACTGTTTTTT
CASRRTVDEKLFF
>NA|TRBJ2-1|NA|TRBV27
TGTGCCAGCAGTTTAGGGCCCAAGGCGGTCAATGAGCAGTTCTTC
CASSLGPKAVNEQFF
>NA|TRBJ2-7|NA|TRBV20-1
TGCAGTGCTTCAGGGGAGGGCAGGGGAGCCTTC
CSASGEGRGAF
>NA|TRBJ2-2|NA|TRBV5-1
TGCGCCAGCAGCTTGGACCCAGCTAACACCGGGGAGCTGTTTTTT
CASSLDPANTGELFF
>NA|TRBJ1-3|NA|TRBV15
TGTGCCACCAGCAGAGCCTTTCGGGGAAACACCATATATTTT
CATSRAFRGNTIYF
>NA|TRBJ1-6|NA|TRBV6-1
TGTGCCAGCAGTGAAGCGCTTCGTGGAGGGATAGGCTCACCCCTCCACTTT
CASSEALRGGIGSPLHF